The 27 T cell receptor beta chains below all came from one sample that was sequenced in a study of T cell repertoires in aging, cancer and after chemotherapy. Amplification of TCR beta used genomic DNA extracted from peripheral blood. Multiplex touch-down PCR with TRB-A/B primers amplified rearranged V-D-J TRB sequences. MiXCR, run by TCRdb on the multiplex PCR reads, gives a single entry per CDR3 protein. The data show about 6,100 distinct CDR3 sequences, about 30% seen once. The sequencing input was blood. The origin of the receptors is a human donor with a blood cancer.

This clonotype was seen only a few times. The chain employs TRBV11-1 and TRBJ2-4; D ambiguous. V was clipped by 6 bases and J by 4 bases, with 10 bases between them. Germline values: CDR1 SGHAT, CDR2 FQDESV (reference sequence). The CDR3 is made up of 13 amino acids. This chain's CDR3 is CASSLLGKNIQYF. The CDR3 DNA reads as TGTGCCAGCAGTCTGCTGGGAAAAAACATTCAGTACTTC. Supplemented by reference TRBV11-1 and TRBJ2-4, the full variable domain reads EAEVAQSPRYKITEKSQAVAFWCDPISGHATLYWYRQILGQGPELLVQFQDESVVDDSQLPKDRFSAERLKGVDSTLKIQPAELGDSAMYLCASSLLGKNIQYFGAGTRLSVL.

This clonotype was recorded a few times. The chain carries TRBV11-3 and TRBJ2-6; no definite D call. Trimming pared 5 bases from V and 3 bases from J, leaving 11 bases between. The CDR3 consists of 15 residues. From germline, CDR1 is SGHNT and CDR2 YENEEA. CDR3 bases: TGTGCCAGCAGCACTATAAAGGGTGGGGCCAACGTCCTGACTTTC. It codes for CASSTIKGGANVLTF.

The CDR3, as DNA: TGTGCCAGCAGCTTCTTAGCCCGCACAGATACGCAGTATTTT. Protein sequence: CASSFLARTDTQYF. The chain employs TRBV6-2 or TRBV6-3 and TRBJ2-3, with D unclear. The germline V gene encodes CDR1 MNHEY and CDR2 SVGEGT. V dropped 6 bases and J dropped 1 base, with 11 bases sitting between them. The CDR3 is 14 residues long.

The chain joins TRBV12-3 or TRBV12-4 to TRBJ2-4, with D uncertain. V lost 7 bases, J lost 5 bases, and 18 bases lay in between. The CDR3 has 15 amino acids. CDR3 coding DNA: TGTGCCAGCACCAGGATTTCGACGTTGCAAAACATTCAGTACTTC. It is translated as CASTRISTLQNIQYF.

For this clonotype: The junction and the germline gene differ at one end; a read error may be behind it. The chain uses TRBV5-4 and TRBJ2-1, with D perhaps matching TRBD2 (7 bases). This CDR3 comprises 16 residues. Germline assignment: CDR1 SGHNT and CDR2 YYREEE (reference sequence). As DNA, the CDR3 is TGCGCCAGCAGCCAAGTGAGTTTAGGGGGGGCCTATGAGCAGTTCTTC. Its protein is CASSQVSLGGAYEQFF.

The CDR3 loop is CASSFWGAGELFF. The CDR3 DNA reads as TGTGCCAGCAGCTTTTGGGGGGCCGGGGAGCTGTTTTTT. The rearrangement uses TRBV5-4 and TRBJ2-2; D is possibly TRBD2 (6 bases). The CDR3 loop spans 13 amino acids. The V gene lost 2 bases and the J gene lost 6 bases, with 8 bases spanning the gap. Germline CDR1 SGHNT, CDR2 YYREEE (reference sequence). The full variable domain, with the rest looked up from reference TRBV5-4 and TRBJ2-2, is ETGVTQSPTHLIKTRGQQVTLRCSSQSGHNTVSWYQQALGQGPQFIFQYYREEENGRGNFPPRFSGLQFPNYSSELNVNALELDDSALYLCASSFWGAGELFFGEGSRLTVL.

The chain carries TRBV30 and TRBJ2-1; TRBD1 agrees at 11 bases. The CDR3 covers 19 residues. Germline V lookup: CDR1 GTSNPN, CDR2 SVGIG (reference sequence). V lost 5 bases and J lost 6; bases outside the gene matches: 21. In nucleotides, the CDR3 is TGTGCCTGGCCGCTCGGACAGGGGGCGTGGGTATTAGCGGGCAATGAGCAGTTCTTC. Translated: CAWPLGQGAWVLAGNEQFF.

The chain recombines TRBV7-9 with TRBJ2-3; 10 nucleotides line up with TRBD1. This CDR3 spans 16 amino acids. Germline trimming cut 4 bases from V and 1 base from J; bases unmatched to any gene: 5. Per germline, CDR1 SEHNR and CDR2 FQNEAQ (reference sequence). This CDR3 is CASSSADRGGTDTQYF. The CDR3 DNA reads TGTGCCAGCAGCTCCGCGGACAGGGGGGGCACAGATACGCAGTATTTT.

There are a few counts of this clonotype. V gene TRBV18 combines with J gene TRBJ1-3, with no clear D. The CDR3 runs 14 residues. Germline loops: CDR1 KGHSH, CDR2 LQKENI. V shed 4 bases and J shed 0 bases, with 7 bases lying between them. CDR3 sequence: CASSREASGNTIYF. The CDR3 nucleotides read TGTGCCAGCTCACGAGAGGCCTCTGGAAACACCATATATTTT.

The chain joins TRBV6-6 to TRBJ2-3, with 8 bases aligning to TRBD2. With 8 bases clipped from V and 3 bases from J, the junction kept 10 bases outside the gene matches. CDR1 is MNHNY, CDR2 SVGAGI, per germline (reference sequence). The CDR3 consists of 15 residues. DNA for the CDR3: TGTGCCAGCCGGGGGGGGGGAGAAGGGACAGATACGCAGTATTTT. It translates to CASRGGGEGTDTQYF.

V and J are TRBV6-1 and TRBJ2-7, with 10 bases that match TRBD1. The CDR3 sequence is 15 residues long. Germline CDR1 is MNHNS and CDR2 is SASEGT. Losses at the gene ends were 6 bases for V and 4 bases for J; bases not matched to a gene: 9. The CDR3 region has the DNA TGTGCCAGCAGGCCATCCGGGACAGGGGAGTACGAGCAGTACTTC. It codes for CASRPSGTGEYEQYF.

The rearrangement joins TRBV30 to TRBJ2-1; TRBD2 is a possible D gene (5 bases). The CDR3 is 15 amino acids. Germline V CDR1 and CDR2: GTSNPN, SVGIG (reference sequence). The V end lost 6 bases, the J end lost 8 bases, and 23 bases lay between the germline ends. The CDR3 DNA reads as TGTGCCTGCACGTGGGAGAACGGGGTTTCGGATGAGCAGTTCTTC. It encodes CACTWENGVSDEQFF.

This clonotype was counted only a few times. This sequence joins TRBV19 and TRBJ1-5, with D unresolved. V was clipped by 5 bases and J by 4 bases, with 15 bases between them. The CDR3 is made up of 15 amino acids. Germline V CDR1 and CDR2: LNHDA, SQIVND (reference sequence). The CDR3 coding sequence is TGTGCCAGTAGTGTCGGCTCAGCTCGGAATCAGCCCCAGCATTTT. Protein product: CASSVGSARNQPQHF.

There are a few counts of this clonotype. The chain employs TRBV10-3 and TRBJ1-6; the D gene is possibly TRBD1 (5 bases). V dropped 3 bases and J dropped 7 bases, with 10 bases sitting between them. The CDR3 is 14 amino acids. Germline assignment: CDR1 ENHRY and CDR2 SYGVKD. The CDR3 sequence: CAISDRRDNSPLHF. Here the CDR3 DNA reads TGTGCCATCAGTGATCGCAGGGACAATTCACCCCTCCACTTT.

A few counts support this clonotype. V gene TRBV27 combines with J gene TRBJ1-3, with TRBD1 matching over 8 bases. The ends lost 6 bases at V and 3 bases at J; junction bases unmatched: 1. Looked up from germline, CDR1 is MNHEY and CDR2 is SMNVEV (reference sequence). The CDR3 spans 13 residues. CDR3 DNA sequence: TGTGCCAGCAGGGGGACAGGTGGAAACACCATATATTTT. Protein sequence: CASRGTGGNTIYF.

The J gene is TRBJ2-6, the V gene TRBV6-5; weak D call: TRBD2 (5 bases). Trimming stripped 11 bases from V and 0 bases from J, with 17 bases between. CDR1 and CDR2 (germline): MNHEY, SVGAGI. The CDR3 runs 16 residues. CDR3 DNA: TGTGCCTCCAGGAGGCGTACCAGCTCTGGGGCCAACGTCCTGACTTTC. This codes for CASRRRTSSGANVLTF.

The chain uses TRBV6-2 or TRBV6-3 and TRBJ2-5; D gene ambiguous. Germline V CDR1 and CDR2: MNHEY, SVGEGT. V was clipped by 4 bases and J by 5 bases, with 11 bases between them. The CDR3 has 13 amino acids. CDR3 sequence: CASSLRVRETQYF. Written as DNA, the CDR3 is TGTGCCAGCAGTTTACGGGTGCGCGAGACCCAGTACTTC.

This clonotype was picked up a small number of times. This sequence joins TRBV12-3 or TRBV12-4 and TRBJ1-5; maybe TRBD1 (6 bases). V was trimmed by 5 bases and J by 7 bases, leaving 18 bases between them. The CDR3 is 15 residues long. Written as DNA, the CDR3 is TGTGCCAGCAGTCCAATTACAGGGTCGGGGCAGCCCCAGCATTTT. Protein product: CASSPITGSGQPQHF.

This rearrangement joins TRBV6-5 to TRBJ2-1; D unclear. In germline, CDR1 is MNHEY, CDR2 SVGAGI. With 5 bases removed from V and 5 bases from J, the gap between germline ends came to 31 bases. CDR3 length: 20 amino acids. The CDR3 coding sequence is TGTGCCAGCAGTACCCCAGAATTTAGGGTTTCCGGTGTGGTGCACAATGAGCAGTTCTTC. This encodes CASSTPEFRVSGVVHNEQFF.

This clonotype was observed once. V and J are TRBV28 and TRBJ2-1; D possibly uses TRBD1 or TRBD2 (9 bases each). The CDR3 is 19 amino acids. CDR1 MDHEN and CDR2 SYDVKM come from the germline V gene. Trimming left V 5 bases short and J 9 bases short, with 32 bases between. The CDR3 reads CASSAGTGYMWREGGEQFF. In DNA, the CDR3 is TGTGCCAGCAGTGCCGGGACAGGGTATATGTGGCGGGAGGGGGGTGAGCAGTTCTTC.

In its sample, this clonotype was seen once. The rearrangement uses TRBV19 and TRBJ1-4, with a possible D match to TRBD1 (5 bases). Trimming stripped 5 bases from V and 0 bases from J, with 28 bases between. The germline CDR1 and CDR2 sequences are LNHDA and SQIVND (reference sequence). The CDR3 loop spans 21 amino acids. CDR3 DNA: TGTGCCAGTAGTGGCGGGGGTAGATCAACAGGCTCTTCTGCAACTAATGAAAAACTGTTTTTT. It specifies CASSGGGRSTGSSATNEKLFF.

V usage is TRBV27 and J usage is TRBJ1-1; TRBD1 might be the D (5 bases). V lost 6 bases, J lost 0 bases, and 17 bases lay in between. The CDR3 length is 16 residues. Per the germline V gene, CDR1 is MNHEY and CDR2 is SMNVEV (reference sequence). The CDR3, as DNA: TGTGCCAGCAGCCGAACCTCGACAGCTATGAACACTGAAGCTTTCTTT. This encodes CASSRTSTAMNTEAFF.

This clonotype turned up a few times. The V and J genes are TRBV7-9 and TRBJ2-2; D unclear. The germline V gene encodes CDR1 SEHNR and CDR2 FQNEAQ (reference sequence). The CDR3 covers 14 residues. Trimming took off 6 bases at V and 1 base at J, with 9 bases between the two ends. This chain's CDR3 is CASRDRENTGELFF. The CDR3 DNA reads as TGTGCCAGCAGGGACCGAGAGAACACCGGGGAGCTGTTTTTT.

The chain links TRBV6-2 or TRBV6-3 to TRBJ2-7; 7 bases are shared with TRBD1. The trim removed 1 base at V and 2 bases at J, leaving 2 bases unmatched. This CDR3 spans 14 amino acids. The V gene's germline CDR1 is MNHEY and CDR2 SVGEGT. The CDR3, as DNA: TGTGCCAGCAGTTACTGGCAGGGGGCCTACGAGCAGTACTTC. It yields the protein CASSYWQGAYEQYF.

This clonotype was counted between two and nine times. This chain links TRBV12-3 or TRBV12-4 with TRBJ2-3; D tentatively fits TRBD1 or TRBD2 (5 bases each). The V gene lost 6 bases and the J gene lost 10 bases, with 14 bases spanning the gap. The CDR3 is 12 amino acids. In DNA, the CDR3 is TGTGCCAGCAGGGGGGACGAAGGGGCGCAGTATTTT. Its protein is CASRGDEGAQYF.

By sample fraction, this clonotype is medium-sized. The genes are TRBV27 and TRBJ2-7, with a possible D match to TRBD1 (6 bases). Germline values: CDR1 MNHEY, CDR2 SMNVEV (reference sequence). V lost 8 bases and J lost 5, with 13 bases in between. This CDR3 comprises 12 residues. The CDR3 bases are TGTGCCAGCGCAACTCAGGGGAACGAGCAGTACTTC. Its protein product is CASATQGNEQYF.

The chain couples TRBV14 to TRBJ2-1; 10 nucleotides line up with TRBD2. Per the germline V gene, CDR1 is SGHDN and CDR2 is FVKESK. The CDR3 loop spans 15 amino acids. V was clipped by 4 bases and J by 8 bases; unmatched bases: 8. CDR3 DNA: TGTGCCAGCAGCCCTTCGAGCGGGAGGGCCTATGAGCAGTTCTTC. It codes for CASSPSSGRAYEQFF.